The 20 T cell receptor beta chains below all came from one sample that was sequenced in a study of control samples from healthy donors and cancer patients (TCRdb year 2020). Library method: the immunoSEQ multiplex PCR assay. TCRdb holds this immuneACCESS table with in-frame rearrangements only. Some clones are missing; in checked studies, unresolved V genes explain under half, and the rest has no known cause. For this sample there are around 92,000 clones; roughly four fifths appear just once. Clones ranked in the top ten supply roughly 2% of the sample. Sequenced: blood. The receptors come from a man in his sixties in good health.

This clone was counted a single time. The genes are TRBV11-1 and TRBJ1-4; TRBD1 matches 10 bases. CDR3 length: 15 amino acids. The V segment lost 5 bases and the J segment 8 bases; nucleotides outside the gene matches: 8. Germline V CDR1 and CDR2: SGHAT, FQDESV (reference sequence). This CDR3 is CASSRPGQGNEKLFF. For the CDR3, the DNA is TGTGCCAGCAGCCGACCGGGACAGGGGAACGAAAAACTGTTTTTT. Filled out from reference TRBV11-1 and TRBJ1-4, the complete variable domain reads EAEVAQSPRYKITEKSQAVAFWCDPISGHATLYWYRQILGQGPELLVQFQDESVVDDSQLPKDRFSAERLKGVDSTLKIQPAELGDSAMYLCASSRPGQGNEKLFFGSGTQLSVL.

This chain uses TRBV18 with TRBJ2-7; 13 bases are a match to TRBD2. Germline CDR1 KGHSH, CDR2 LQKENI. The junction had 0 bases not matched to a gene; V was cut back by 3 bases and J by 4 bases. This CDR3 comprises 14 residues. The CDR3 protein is CASSPGLAGYEQYF. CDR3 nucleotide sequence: TGTGCCAGCTCACCGGGACTAGCGGGGTACGAGCAGTACTTC.

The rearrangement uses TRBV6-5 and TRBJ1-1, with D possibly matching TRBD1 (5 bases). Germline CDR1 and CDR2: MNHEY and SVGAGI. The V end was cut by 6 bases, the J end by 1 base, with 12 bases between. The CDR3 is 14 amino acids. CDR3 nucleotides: TGTGCCAGCAGCGACAGACCGTGGAACACTGAAGCTTTCTTT. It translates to CASSDRPWNTEAFF.

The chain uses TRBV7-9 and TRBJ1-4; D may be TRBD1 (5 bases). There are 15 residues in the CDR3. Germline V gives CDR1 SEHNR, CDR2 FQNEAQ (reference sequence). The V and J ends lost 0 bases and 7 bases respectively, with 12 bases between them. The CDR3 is CASSLAQGRGEKLFF. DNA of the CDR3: TGTGCCAGCAGCTTAGCGCAAGGAAGGGGTGAAAAACTGTTTTTT.

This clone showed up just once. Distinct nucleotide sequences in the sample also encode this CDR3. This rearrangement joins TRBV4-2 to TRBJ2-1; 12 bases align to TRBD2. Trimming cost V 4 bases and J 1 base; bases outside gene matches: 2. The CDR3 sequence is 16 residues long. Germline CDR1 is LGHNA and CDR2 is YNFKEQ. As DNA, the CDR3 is TGTGCCAGCAGCCCTACTAGCGGGGGGTCCTACAATGAGCAGTTCTTC. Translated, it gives CASSPTSGGSYNEQFF.

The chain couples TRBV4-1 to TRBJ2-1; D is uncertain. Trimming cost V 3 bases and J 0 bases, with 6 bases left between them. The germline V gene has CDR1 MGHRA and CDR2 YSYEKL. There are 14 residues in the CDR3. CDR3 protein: CASSHRSSYNEQFF. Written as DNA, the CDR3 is TGCGCCAGCAGCCACCGGAGCTCCTACAATGAGCAGTTCTTC.

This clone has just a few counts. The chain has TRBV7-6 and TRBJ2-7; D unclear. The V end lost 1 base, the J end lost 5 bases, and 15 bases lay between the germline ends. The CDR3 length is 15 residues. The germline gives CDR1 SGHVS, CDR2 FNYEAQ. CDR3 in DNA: TGTGCCAGCAGCTTAGAGCAGACCGCGGTCCACGAGCAGTACTTC. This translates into CASSLEQTAVHEQYF.

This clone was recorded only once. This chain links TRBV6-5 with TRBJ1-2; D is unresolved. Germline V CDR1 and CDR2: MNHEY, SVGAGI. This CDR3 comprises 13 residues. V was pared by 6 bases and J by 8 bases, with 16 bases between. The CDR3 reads CASSRGGLEGYTF. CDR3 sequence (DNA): TGTGCCAGCAGCCGGGGAGGGCTTGAGGGCTACACCTTC.

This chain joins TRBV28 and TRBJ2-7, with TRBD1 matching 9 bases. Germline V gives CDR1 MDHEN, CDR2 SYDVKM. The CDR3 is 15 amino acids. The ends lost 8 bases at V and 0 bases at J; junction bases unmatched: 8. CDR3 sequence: CASVSGTGISYEQYF. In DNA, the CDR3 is TGTGCCAGCGTTTCAGGGACAGGGATCTCCTACGAGCAGTACTTC.

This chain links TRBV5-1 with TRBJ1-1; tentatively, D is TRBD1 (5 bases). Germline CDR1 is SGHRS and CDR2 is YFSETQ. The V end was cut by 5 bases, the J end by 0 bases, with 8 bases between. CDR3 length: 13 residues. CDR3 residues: CASRGVVNTEAFF. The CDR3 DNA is TGCGCCAGCAGAGGGGTGGTGAACACTGAAGCTTTCTTT. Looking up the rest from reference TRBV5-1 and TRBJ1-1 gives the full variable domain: KAGVTQTPRYLIKTRGQQVTLSCSPISGHRSVSWYQQTPGQGLQFLFEYFSETQRNKGNFPGRFSGRQFSNSRSEMNVSTLELGDSALYLCASRGVVNTEAFFGQGTRLTVV.

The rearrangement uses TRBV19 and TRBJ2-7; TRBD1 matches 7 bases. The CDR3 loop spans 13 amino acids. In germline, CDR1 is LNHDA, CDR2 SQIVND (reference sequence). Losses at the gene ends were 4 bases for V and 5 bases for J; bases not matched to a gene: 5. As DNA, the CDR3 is TGTGCCAGTAGTAACAGGGGTGTGGACGAGCAGTACTTC. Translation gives CASSNRGVDEQYF.

In nucleotides, the CDR3 is TGCGCCAGCAGCCTCGGACAGGGGGCTGTAATCGCTTTCTTT. Protein sequence: CASSLGQGAVIAFF. The gene calls are TRBV5-1 and TRBJ1-1; TRBD1 aligns across 11 bases. V lost 4 bases, J lost 11 bases, and 10 bases stayed unmatched. CDR3 size: 14 residues. The germline gives CDR1 SGHRS, CDR2 YFSETQ.

The CDR3 DNA is TGTGCCAGCAGCCCCATGAGGGTGGGCAGGGGGCCTTTAGCTAACTATGGCTACACCTTC. Protein product: CASSPMRVGRGPLANYGYTF. The chain couples TRBV7-8 to TRBJ1-2, with 8 bases lining up with TRBD1. Germline values: CDR1 SGHVS, CDR2 FQNEAQ. The CDR3 extends over 20 amino acids. V trimming: 5 bases; J trimming: 0 bases; junction bases outside the gene matches: 20.

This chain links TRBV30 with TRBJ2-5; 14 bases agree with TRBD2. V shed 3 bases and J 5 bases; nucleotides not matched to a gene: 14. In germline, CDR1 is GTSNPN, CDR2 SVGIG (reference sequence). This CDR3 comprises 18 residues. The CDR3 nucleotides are TGTGCCTGGAGCGCGACTAGCGGGGGGGCCGAACCTCGGGAGACCCAGTACTTC. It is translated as CAWSATSGGAEPRETQYF.

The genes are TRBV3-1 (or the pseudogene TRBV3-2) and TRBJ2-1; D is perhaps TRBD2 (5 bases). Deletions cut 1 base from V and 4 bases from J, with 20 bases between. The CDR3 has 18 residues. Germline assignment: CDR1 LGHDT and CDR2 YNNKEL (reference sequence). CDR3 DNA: TGTGCCAGCAGCCAAGGGCTAACTCTAGAAACTAGGTACAATGAGCAGTTCTTC. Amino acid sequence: CASSQGLTLETRYNEQFF.

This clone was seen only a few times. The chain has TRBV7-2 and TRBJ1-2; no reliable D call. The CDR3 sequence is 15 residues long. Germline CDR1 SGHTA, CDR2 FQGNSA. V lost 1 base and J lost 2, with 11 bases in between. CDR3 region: CASSLGVTTNYGYTF. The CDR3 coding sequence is TGTGCCAGCAGCTTAGGGGTCACAACGAACTATGGCTACACCTTC. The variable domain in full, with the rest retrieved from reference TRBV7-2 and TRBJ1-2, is GAGVSQSPSNKVTEKGKDVELRCDPISGHTALYWYRQSLGQGLEFLIYFQGNSAPDKSGLPSDRFSAERTGGSVSTLTIQRTQQEDSAVYLCASSLGVTTNYGYTFGSGTRLTVV.

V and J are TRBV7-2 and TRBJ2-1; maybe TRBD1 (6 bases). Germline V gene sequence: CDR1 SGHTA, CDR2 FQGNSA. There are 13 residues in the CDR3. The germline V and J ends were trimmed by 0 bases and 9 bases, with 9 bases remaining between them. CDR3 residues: CASSLARGSEQFF. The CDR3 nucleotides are TGTGCCAGCAGCTTAGCTAGGGGGAGTGAGCAGTTCTTC.

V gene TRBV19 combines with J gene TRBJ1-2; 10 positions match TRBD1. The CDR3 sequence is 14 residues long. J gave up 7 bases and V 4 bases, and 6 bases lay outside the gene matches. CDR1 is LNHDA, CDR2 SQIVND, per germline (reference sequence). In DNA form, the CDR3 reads TGTGCCAGTAGTACCGCGACAGGGGGCGTTGGCTACACCTTC. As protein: CASSTATGGVGYTF. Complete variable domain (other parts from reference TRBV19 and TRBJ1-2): DGGITQSPKYLFRKEGQNVTLSCEQNLNHDAMYWYRQDPGQGLRLIYYSQIVNDFQKGDIAEGYSVSREKKESFPLTVTSAQKNPTAFYLCASSTATGGVGYTFGSGTRLTVV.

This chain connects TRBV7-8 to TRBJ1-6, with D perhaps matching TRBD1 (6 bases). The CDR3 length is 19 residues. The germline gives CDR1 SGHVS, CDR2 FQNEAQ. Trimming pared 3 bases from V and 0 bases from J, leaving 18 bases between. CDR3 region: CASSFPADSLSSYNSPLHF. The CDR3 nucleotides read TGTGCCAGCAGCTTCCCCGCGGACAGCCTGAGCTCCTATAATTCACCCCTCCACTTT.

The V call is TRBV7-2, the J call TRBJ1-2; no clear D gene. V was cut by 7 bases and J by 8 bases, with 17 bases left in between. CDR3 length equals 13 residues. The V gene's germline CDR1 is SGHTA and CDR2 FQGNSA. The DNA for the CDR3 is TGTGCCAGCAACTCGGAGGGCGCGGGGGGCTACACCTTC. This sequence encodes CASNSEGAGGYTF.